This T cell receptor (beta chain) was identified in a study of vaccination and CD4 T cells after COVID-19 (dated by TCRdb to between 2021 and 2022). Study-level background: In the convalescent cohort there were six males and four females, among whom were two Hispanic individuals, seven Caucasians, two Asians and one multiracial person. Participants got two doses of the Pfizer-BioNTech BNT162b2 vaccine (n=8) or two doses of the Moderna mRNA-1273 vaccine (n=2). Post-COVID blood samples were collected from convalescent patients a median of around 100 days after diagnosis, with a range of about 35 to 170 days. Post-vaccine blood samples were obtained a median of about 70 days after the second vaccine dose, with a range of roughly 14 to 241 days. The cultures were stimulated with overlapping spike peptide pools from SARS-CoV-2 and from the common cold coronaviruses HCoV-NL63, HCoV-OC43 and HCoV-229E. As controls, cultures received a CEFX viral epitope pool (the positive control), an HIV-1 Nef peptide pool (the negative control), or no peptide at all. In ten to eleven COVID-19 convalescent patients and 4 infection-naive healthy vaccine recipients, researchers compared the spike-specific CD4+ TCR repertoire from before mRNA vaccination with the repertoire from after.

V is pruned by 6 bases and J by 8 bases, leaving 8 bases of the junction without a gene match. The cysteine opens and the phenylalanine closes a CDR3 of 15 amino acids. Only the CDR3 DNA is retained, 45 bases long and in frame from the first base. CDR1 MNHNS and CDR2 SASEGT were looked up in the germline V gene. Read against the paper, the sample's treatment or condition label means: roughly 10-day PBMC culture with coronavirus spike peptide pools or control peptides (ViraFEST assay). The ViraFEST assay was used in the study, in which antigen-specific T cells were expanded with peptide pools and expanded clonotypes were subsequently identified by TCR sequencing. Negative nucleocapsid antibody tests taken both before and after vaccination confirmed that the healthy vaccine recipients had no prior SARS-CoV-2 infection. PBMCs were cultured at roughly 1.9 million per well in IMDM supplemented with 5% human AB serum and 8.5 to 10 IU/ml IL-2, with approximately 11 ug/ml peptide pools added. Half of the culture medium was replaced with fresh IL-2-containing medium on days 3 and 7. After 10 days of culture, CD4+ T cells were isolated by negative selection with the EasySep CD4+ T cell isolation kit. PBMCs were separated from whole blood using Ficoll-Paque Plus gradient centrifugation and then either used fresh or cryopreserved at -140C. In general, triplicate wells were set up for every culture condition.

Libraries were constructed by PCR. DNA from cultured CD4+ T cells underwent TCR sequencing with the Oncomine TCR Beta short-read assay at the Johns Hopkins FTIC core. The QIAamp micro DNA kit was used to extract genomic DNA from the cultured CD4+ T cells. Oncomine TCR Beta libraries from cultured CD4+ T cells were pooled with unique dual indexes and sequenced on an Illumina iSeq 100. The original pipeline was this. Non-productive sequences were filtered out, and CDR3s that did not start with C, did not end with F or W, or were shorter than 7 amino acids were discarded. Antigen-specific clonotypes were identified with the MANAFEST web application by comparing peptide-stimulated wells with reference and other culture wells. For a clone to be called positive, the clone needed an FDR below 0.05, an odds ratio above 5, and a productive frequency above 0.1% in at least two of three replicate wells. A clonotype counted as cross-reactive if it showed significant expansion both in the SARS-CoV-2 spike wells and in at least one common cold coronavirus spike condition. Using R version 3.6.1, CDR3 homology was evaluated through Levenshtein distances (stringdist) along with unrooted phylogenetic trees (ape). Through fastp at Q25 and MiXCR, TCRdb rebuilt clones from the public reads, retaining in-frame beta chains. A single entry per CDR3 protein holds the most common genes and DNA from its merged rows. TCRdb assigned the V and J calls; the authors' analysis was not used. The sample contains some 26,000 distinct CDR3 sequences, 50% of them found a single time. Clones ranked in the top ten supply roughly 28% of the sample.

This clonotype came up a few times. Its antigen has not been determined. No qualities accompany the bases; no much larger clone lies one base away. Study-wide findings and limitations: In convalescent patients, nearly all vaccine-specific clones (304 of 307) were found to be mono-reactive for SARS-CoV-2 spike rather than cross-reactive with common cold coronaviruses. Among convalescent patients, a median roughly 90% of the SARS-CoV-2-reactive clones seen after vaccination appeared only after vaccination, which suggests priming specific to the vaccine. The number of convalescent patients in the study was relatively small, and the study did not examine early timepoints following natural infection. The median count of SARS-CoV-2-reactive clonotypes went up from around 21 after infection to around 38 after vaccination, although the change was not significant.

The sequence was collected from a human donor who received a COVID-19 vaccine. The chain employs TRBV6-1 and TRBJ1-6; 9 bases in the junction line up with TRBD1. The starting material was CD4+ T cells from blood, cultured in vitro, obtained before SARS-CoV-2 vaccination. This receptor has the CDR3 CASSLGQGQHSPLHF. The DNA sequence is as follows: TGTGCCAGCAGCCTCGGACAGGGGCAACATTCACCCCTCCACTTT.